These 14 T cell receptor beta chains originate from one sample sequenced in a study of OX40 agonist ivuxolimab in advanced cancers. The table came from immunoSEQ multiplex PCR; TCRdb's copy has only in-frame clones and leaves some out. The table includes about 71,000 clones, around 94% detected once. The sample here was CD4+ or CD8+ T cells sorted from blood, taken in a trial of the OX40 agonist ivuxolimab. The receptor set was obtained from an adult with an advanced solid tumor such as melanoma, head and neck, liver or kidney cancer.

In its sample, this clone was seen once. This rearrangement joins TRBV27 to TRBJ2-1, with D possibly matching TRBD2 (6 bases). The CDR3 loop spans 11 amino acids. The ends were cut back, 8 bases at V and 9 bases at J, with 11 bases in the middle. The germline CDR1 and CDR2 sequences are MNHEY and SMNVEV (reference sequence). CDR3 residues: CASWWGVEQFF. Here the CDR3 DNA reads TGTGCCAGCTGGTGGGGGGTTGAGCAGTTCTTC.

The chain has TRBV9 and TRBJ2-1; maybe TRBD1 (5 bases). Deletions cut 5 bases from V and 5 bases from J, with 17 bases between. CDR1 is SGDLS and CDR2 is YYNGEE in the germline V gene. The CDR3 runs 15 residues. CDR3 DNA: TGTGCCAGCAGTGGCCCCTCAGGGATAGACAATGAGCAGTTCTTC. This gives the protein CASSGPSGIDNEQFF.

This clone was detected a few times. This chain connects TRBV11-2 to TRBJ1-6; D possibly corresponds to TRBD1 (5 bases). V was clipped by 8 bases and J by 0 bases, with 14 bases between them. The germline CDR1 and CDR2 sequences are SGHAT and FQNNGV. CDR3 length equals 16 residues. CDR3: CASLGGRGSYNSPLHF. CDR3 nucleotide sequence: TGTGCCAGCTTGGGGGGTAGGGGCTCCTATAATTCACCCCTCCACTTT.

The rearrangement joins TRBV19 to TRBJ2-1; no clear D. The CDR3 sequence is 15 residues long. V was shortened by 6 bases and J by 0 bases, with 12 bases between the two germline ends. Germline V lookup: CDR1 LNHDA, CDR2 SQIVND (reference sequence). The CDR3 region is CASSGLGSSYNEQFF. Written as DNA, the CDR3 is TGTGCCAGTAGCGGTCTGGGATCCTCCTACAATGAGCAGTTCTTC.

The chain couples TRBV5-6 to TRBJ1-1; no firm D call. V was pared by 0 bases and J by 3 bases, with 6 bases between. Germline CDR1 is SGHDT and CDR2 is YYEEEE. CDR3 length: 13 amino acids. The chain's CDR3 is CASSLEQYTEAFF. In DNA, the CDR3 is TGTGCCAGCAGCTTGGAACAGTACACTGAAGCTTTCTTT.

The chain carries TRBV9 and TRBJ1-4; D unresolved. V was pared by 4 bases and J by 4 bases, with 14 bases between. The CDR3 totals 15 residues. CDR1 and CDR2 (germline): SGDLS, YYNGEE. The CDR3 DNA reads as TGTGCCAGCAGCCCCTGGGGTGGGGATAATGAAAAACTGTTTTTT. It specifies CASSPWGGDNEKLFF.

This rearrangement joins TRBV6-6 to TRBJ2-1, with 8 bases matching TRBD2. Germline V gene sequence: CDR1 MNHNY, CDR2 SVGAGI (reference sequence). CDR3 length: 15 amino acids. V was pared by 2 bases and J by 4 bases, with 4 bases of the junction left unmatched. The CDR3 nucleotides read TGTGCCAGCAGTTACCGGCCTAGCGGGTACAATGAGCAGTTCTTC. Residues: CASSYRPSGYNEQFF.

This clone was detected once. The V call is TRBV19, the J call TRBJ2-3; tentatively, D is TRBD1 (6 bases). CDR1 and CDR2 from the germline V gene are LNHDA and SQIVND (reference sequence). The CDR3 consists of 15 residues. V lost 11 bases and J lost 4, with 22 bases in between. This CDR3 reads CALFYRGTRADTQYF. CDR3 nucleotides: TGTGCCTTGTTCTATAGGGGGACCAGAGCAGATACGCAGTATTTT. Variable domain in full (rest from reference TRBV19 and TRBJ2-3): DGGITQSPKYLFRKEGQNVTLSCEQNLNHDAMYWYRQDPGQGLRLIYYSQIVNDFQKGDIAEGYSVSREKKESFPLTVTSAQKNPTAFYLCALFYRGTRADTQYFGPGTRLTVL.

The chain combines TRBV27 with TRBJ1-6, with D possibly TRBD1 on 5 matching bases. Germline CDR1 is MNHEY and CDR2 is SMNVEV (reference sequence). This CDR3 comprises 13 residues. Trimming left V 8 bases short and J 11 bases short, with 16 bases between. The CDR3 DNA sequence: TGTGCCAGCGGCTGGGGGGGTGCGGCACCCCTCCACTTT. Residues: CASGWGGAAPLHF.

The genes are TRBV6-5 and TRBJ1-1, with TRBD1 matching 7 bases. Trimming at V came to 6 bases and at J to 8 bases, leaving 9 bases not matched to a gene. This CDR3 contains 13 residues. In germline, CDR1 is MNHEY, CDR2 SVGAGI. The CDR3 reads CASSPDRVWEAFF. The CDR3, as DNA: TGTGCCAGCAGCCCAGACAGGGTTTGGGAAGCTTTCTTT.

CDR3 bases: TGTGCCAGCAGCTTGGAAGGGTCAGGGGGCAACGAGCAGTACTTC. Translated, it gives CASSLEGSGGNEQYF. This chain links TRBV5-6 with TRBJ2-7, with TRBD1 identical over 8 bases. This CDR3 is 15 amino acids long. J gave up 5 bases and V 0 bases, and 7 bases lay outside the gene matches. The germline CDR1 and CDR2 sequences are SGHDT and YYEEEE.

The rearrangement uses TRBV2 and TRBJ2-3, with 7 positions matching TRBD1. The CDR3 sequence is 15 residues long. CDR1 and CDR2 (germline): SNHLY, FYNNEI. The V and J ends lost 4 bases and 4 bases, in that order; junction bases with no gene match: 8. The CDR3 DNA is TGTGCCAGCAGTGTTAGTCAGGGGGTAGCAGATACGCAGTATTTT. It codes for CASSVSQGVADTQYF.

The chain employs TRBV27 and TRBJ2-7, with TRBD2 as a possible D gene (5 bases). The V end was cut by 6 bases, the J end by 6 bases, with 18 bases between. The CDR3 contains 14 residues. Per the germline V gene, CDR1 is MNHEY and CDR2 is SMNVEV (reference sequence). CDR3 region: CASSPGVKVGEQYF. CDR3 DNA sequence: TGTGCCAGCAGCCCCGGGGTTAAGGTGGGCGAGCAGTACTTC.

The J gene is TRBJ2-5, the V gene TRBV13; 7 bases fit TRBD2. The trim removed 3 bases at V and 2 bases at J, leaving 3 bases unmatched. The CDR3 length is 14 residues. Germline V gene lookup returns CDR1 PRHDT and CDR2 FYEKMQ (reference sequence). The chain's CDR3 is CASSLGGGQETQYF. CDR3 DNA: TGTGCCAGCAGCTTGGGGGGAGGGCAAGAGACCCAGTACTTC.